One and the same sample provided the 30 T cell receptor beta chains below, sequenced in a study of Ad26.COV2.S vaccination and SARS-CoV-2 variants. Treatment given: some 20 received Ad26.COV2.S at low or high dose, single or two shots; about 5 received placebo; per-sample allocation not given. Repertoires come from day 63 after the first vaccine or placebo injection. Data came from immunoSEQ multiplex PCR; TCRdb stores just in-frame clones and leaves some out. The data show 290,000 or so clones, with 87% seen just once and around 3% held by the top ten. Material: peripheral blood, obtained in a trial of Ad26.COV2.S vaccine versus placebo. The receptors originated from a person between 18 and 65 years old who received the Ad26.COV2.S COVID-19 vaccine or a placebo.

Of note for this clone: One end of the junction fails to match germline, which may point to a read error. The chain recombines TRBV10-3 with TRBJ2-3, with no clear D. Looked up from germline, CDR1 is ENHRY and CDR2 is SYGVKD. The CDR3 is 12 amino acids. The CDR3 sequence: CAISHSRDTQYF. The CDR3 nucleotides read TGTGCCATCAGCCACAGCAGAGATACGCAGTATTTT.

The chain's CDR3 is CASSLEANTEAFF. As DNA, the CDR3 is TGTGCCAGCAGCTTAGAGGCGAACACTGAAGCTTTCTTT. The V gene is TRBV7-2, the J gene TRBJ1-1, with D unresolved. The CDR3 consists of 13 residues. Germline V lookup: CDR1 SGHTA, CDR2 FQGNSA. The germline V and J ends were trimmed by 1 base and 1 base, with 4 bases remaining between them.

The rearrangement joins TRBV7-8 to TRBJ2-1; D gene unclear. CDR3 length: 13 amino acids. V lost 1 base to trimming and J lost 6 bases, with 7 bases between them. In germline, CDR1 is SGHVS, CDR2 FQNEAQ. DNA for the CDR3: TGTGCCAGCAGCTTAGGCCCCCTCAATGAGCAGTTCTTC. This gives the protein CASSLGPLNEQFF. Using reference TRBV7-8 and TRBJ2-1 for the parts outside the CDR3, the full variable domain is GAGVSQSPRYKVAKRGQDVALRCDPISGHVSLFWYQQALGQGPEFLTYFQNEAQLDKSGLPSDRFFAERPEGSVSTLKIQRTQQEDSAVYLCASSLGPLNEQFFGPGTRLTVL.

The gene calls are TRBV12-3 or TRBV12-4 and TRBJ2-1; D may match TRBD1 or TRBD2 (5 bases each). The CDR3 is made up of 13 amino acids. V was clipped by 7 bases and J by 6 bases, with 13 bases between them. In DNA form, the CDR3 reads TGTGCCAGCAATCGGGACGGAATCAATGAGCAGTTCTTC. This encodes CASNRDGINEQFF.

The chain carries TRBV10-3 and TRBJ1-5; maybe TRBD1 (5 bases). This CDR3 is 15 amino acids long. Germline CDR1 ENHRY, CDR2 SYGVKD. The germline V and J ends were trimmed by 0 bases and 5 bases, with 11 bases remaining between them. CDR3 loop: CAISESGQGDQPQHF. The CDR3 DNA is TGTGCCATCAGTGAGTCGGGTCAGGGAGATCAGCCCCAGCATTTT.

The chain combines TRBV6-5 with TRBJ1-1; a possible D gene is TRBD1 (6 bases). The CDR3 runs to 15 residues. Trimming left V 7 bases short and J 2 bases short, with 17 bases between. The V gene's germline CDR1 is MNHEY and CDR2 SVGAGI. CDR3 sequence: CASKLTQGTNTEAFF. The CDR3 bases are TGTGCCAGCAAACTTACCCAGGGGACTAACACTGAAGCTTTCTTT.

The chain recombines TRBV6-6 with TRBJ2-1; the D gene is possibly TRBD2 (8 bases). CDR3 length: 17 residues. V was shortened by 5 bases and J by 8 bases, with 25 bases between the two germline ends. Per the germline V gene, CDR1 is MNHNY and CDR2 is SVGAGI (reference sequence). The CDR3 region has the DNA TGTGCCAGCAGTCTGTCCCGACTAGCGCAAGGGGGCGATGAGCAGTTCTTC. Amino acid sequence: CASSLSRLAQGGDEQFF.

The V and J genes are TRBV14 and TRBJ1-2; D perhaps matches TRBD1 (5 bases). Germline V gene sequence: CDR1 SGHDN, CDR2 FVKESK. This CDR3 region has 14 residues. Deletions cut 4 bases from V and 5 bases from J, with 14 bases between. The CDR3 sequence: CASSPGGNPYGYTF. Written as DNA, the CDR3 is TGTGCCAGCAGCCCGGGGGGAAACCCGTATGGCTACACCTTC.

V and J are TRBV4-3 and TRBJ2-7; D ambiguous. The CDR3 is 16 residues long. Per the germline V gene, CDR1 is LGHNA and CDR2 is YSLEER. Deletions cut 0 bases from V and 3 bases from J, with 15 bases between. The CDR3 nucleotides are TGCGCCAGCAGCCAAGAATGGCCCTCTGGGATCTACGAGCAGTACTTC. Translating it yields CASSQEWPSGIYEQYF.

The chain is built from TRBV10-1 and TRBJ2-5; D is undetermined. The CDR3 has 13 amino acids. CDR1 WNHNN and CDR2 SYGVQD come from the germline V gene (reference sequence). Trimming left V 3 bases short and J 1 base short, with 6 bases between. CDR3 amino acids: CASSERSQETQYF. The CDR3 DNA reads as TGCGCCAGCAGTGAACGGAGCCAAGAGACCCAGTACTTC.

This clone came up a few times. The chain uses TRBV27 and TRBJ1-5; possibly TRBD1 for D (5 bases). Germline CDR1 is MNHEY and CDR2 is SMNVEV (reference sequence). The CDR3 has 14 residues. Trimming stripped 3 bases from V and 5 bases from J, with 11 bases between. CDR3 protein: CASSFSTVDQPQHF. The DNA of the CDR3 is TGTGCCAGCAGTTTCTCGACAGTTGATCAGCCCCAGCATTTT.

V and J are TRBV4-2 and TRBJ2-3; TRBD2 matches at 11 bases. The CDR3 consists of 18 residues. With 4 bases clipped from V and 4 bases from J, the junction kept 13 bases outside the gene matches. Germline CDR1 reads LGHNA; CDR2 reads YNFKEQ. The CDR3 DNA is TGTGCCAGCAGCCGCGTAGCGGGAGGGCCGAGTAGCCCAGATACGCAGTATTTT. The encoded protein is CASSRVAGGPSSPDTQYF.

The gene calls are TRBV18 and TRBJ2-7, with TRBD1 matching 7 bases. Germline CDR1 KGHSH, CDR2 LQKENI. V lost 3 bases and J lost 0; bases outside the gene matches: 8. The CDR3 contains 16 residues. This CDR3 reads CASSPFTGESSYEQYF. CDR3 DNA: TGTGCCAGCTCACCCTTTACAGGGGAAAGCTCCTACGAGCAGTACTTC.

The V gene is TRBV7-2, the J gene TRBJ1-1, with D uncertain. Trimming removed 5 bases from V and 8 bases from J, with 12 bases in between. The germline CDR1 and CDR2 sequences are SGHTA and FQGNSA. This CDR3 is built from 12 residues. CDR3 sequence (DNA): TGTGCCAGCAGCCCTAGCGGCTTAGAAGCTTTCTTT. Translated, it gives CASSPSGLEAFF.

Details on this clone: An end of the junction does not agree with germline; a read error may underlie this. This chain uses TRBV4-3 with TRBJ2-7, with 9 bases matching TRBD2. Germline CDR1 and CDR2: LGHNA and YSLEER. The CDR3 totals 14 residues. For the CDR3, the DNA is TGCGCCAGCAGCCAAGGTCCCTCCTCCGGGACTAGCTTCTTC. This encodes CASSQGPSSGTSFF.

The chain employs TRBV11-2 and TRBJ1-1, with D maybe TRBD1 (5 bases). This CDR3 is 17 amino acids long. CDR1 and CDR2 (germline): SGHAT, FQNNGV. The germline V and J ends were trimmed by 2 bases and 0 bases, with 16 bases remaining between them. CDR3 region: CASSLSRQRVMNTEAFF. Written as DNA, the CDR3 is TGTGCCAGCAGCTTAAGTAGACAGAGAGTAATGAACACTGAAGCTTTCTTT.

This chain links TRBV2 with TRBJ2-2, with D possibly being TRBD1 (5 bases). Germline V gene sequence: CDR1 SNHLY, CDR2 FYNNEI. V lost 7 bases, J lost 8 bases, and 14 bases lay in between. The CDR3 totals 13 residues. CDR3 amino acids: CASTGLPGGELFF. As DNA, the CDR3 is TGTGCCAGCACAGGGCTCCCGGGTGGGGAGCTGTTTTTT.

This chain uses TRBV12-3 or TRBV12-4 with TRBJ1-1; no clear D gene. CDR3 length equals 13 residues. The V gene lost 2 bases and the J gene lost 0 bases, with 4 bases spanning the gap. The DNA of the CDR3 is TGTGCCAGCAGTTTAACAATGAACACTGAAGCTTTCTTT. Its translation is CASSLTMNTEAFF.

The chain employs TRBV4-1 and TRBJ2-7; no clear D gene. Germline V gene lookup returns CDR1 MGHRA and CDR2 YSYEKL. Trimming took 4 bases from V and 4 from J, leaving 17 bases between them. The CDR3 totals 15 residues. CDR3 DNA sequence: TGCGCCAGCAGCCCAACGTCTTCCGCAGGATACGAGCAGTACTTC. Translated: CASSPTSSAGYEQYF.

The V gene is TRBV4-2, the J gene TRBJ1-1; D is unresolved. Germline CDR1 reads LGHNA; CDR2 reads YNFKEQ. Trimming stripped 4 bases from V and 10 bases from J, with 19 bases between. This CDR3 has 14 residues. CDR3 sequence reads: CASSRWGPDGVAFF. In nucleotides, the CDR3 is TGTGCCAGCAGCCGGTGGGGTCCAGATGGGGTAGCTTTCTTT.

The V gene is TRBV12-5, the J gene TRBJ2-2; the match to TRBD2 covers 8 bases. This CDR3 has 15 amino acids. CDR1 and CDR2 from the germline V gene are LGHNT and FRNRAP. The V and J ends lost 5 bases and 7 bases, in that order; junction bases with no gene match: 9. CDR3 sequence reads: CASGSRAGAIGELFF. CDR3 coding DNA: TGTGCTAGTGGTAGTAGAGCGGGAGCTATCGGGGAGCTGTTTTTT. Drawing the rest from reference TRBV12-5 and TRBJ2-2, the complete variable domain is DARVTQTPRHKVTEMGQEVTMRCQPILGHNTVFWYRQTMMQGLELLAYFRNRAPLDDSGMPKDRFSAEMPDATLATLKIQPSEPRDSAVYFCASGSRAGAIGELFFGEGSRLTVL.

The chain has TRBV3-1 (or the pseudogene TRBV3-2) and TRBJ1-2, with 11 bases fitting TRBD1. Germline loops: CDR1 LGHDT, CDR2 YNNKEL (reference sequence). V shed 4 bases and J 7 bases; nucleotides not matched to a gene: 5. There are 14 residues in the CDR3. Written as DNA, the CDR3 is TGTGCCAGCAGCCCGTTGGGACAGGGGGTTGGCTACACCTTC. Translated: CASSPLGQGVGYTF.

The CDR3 nucleotides are TGCGCCAGCAGCACCCGACAGGGGGCGCAGGAGCAGTACTTC. Protein: CASSTRQGAQEQYF. The gene calls are TRBV5-1 and TRBJ2-7; 10 nucleotides line up with TRBD1. The germline CDR1 and CDR2 sequences are SGHRS and YFSETQ. Trimming cost V 4 bases and J 7 bases; bases outside gene matches: 8. This CDR3 is 14 amino acids long.

The genes are TRBV18 and TRBJ1-2; 7 positions match TRBD1. V dropped 3 bases and J dropped 8; count of bases not matched to a gene: 12. The CDR3 has 15 residues. Germline V CDR1 and CDR2: KGHSH, LQKENI. The chain's CDR3 is CASSPTPQGVVGYTF. The CDR3 DNA follows: TGTGCCAGCTCACCCACCCCGCAGGGGGTTGTCGGCTACACCTTC.

This chain uses TRBV28 with TRBJ1-6, with 11 bases aligning to TRBD1. V was pared by 5 bases and J by 9 bases, with 6 bases of the junction left unmatched. Germline V gives CDR1 MDHEN, CDR2 SYDVKM. The CDR3 sequence is 15 residues long. CDR3 sequence (DNA): TGTGCCAGCAGTAGAGGACAGGGGGCGTTTTCACCCCTCCACTTT. Translating gives CASSRGQGAFSPLHF.

The J gene is TRBJ2-2, the V gene TRBV15; D unresolved. V shed 1 base and J shed 6 bases, with 6 bases lying between them. The CDR3 runs to 13 residues. The germline gives CDR1 LNHNV, CDR2 YYDKDF (reference sequence). For the CDR3, the DNA is TGTGCCACCAGCAGAGGCTTCGCCGGGGAGCTGTTTTTT. This codes for CATSRGFAGELFF.

V usage is TRBV2 and J usage is TRBJ2-3; no clear D gene. The CDR3 sequence is 14 residues long. The V end lost 3 bases, the J end lost 4 bases, and 11 bases lay between the germline ends. The germline gives CDR1 SNHLY, CDR2 FYNNEI. Written as DNA, the CDR3 is TGTGCCAGCAGTGATGGACGTGGGGCAGATACGCAGTATTTT. This sequence encodes CASSDGRGADTQYF. The entire variable domain, with the rest obtained from reference TRBV2 and TRBJ2-3, is as follows: EPEVTQTPSHQVTQMGQEVILRCVPISNHLYFYWYRQILGQKVEFLVSFYNNEISEKSEIFDDQFSVERPDGSNFTLKIRSTKLEDSAMYFCASSDGRGADTQYFGPGTRLTVL.

The V gene is TRBV5-1, the J gene TRBJ1-2; no reliable D call. With 2 bases removed from V and 4 bases from J, the gap between germline ends came to 12 bases. CDR1 and CDR2 (germline): SGHRS, YFSETQ. The CDR3 has 14 residues. The CDR3 sequence is CASSFDGAGYGYTF. The CDR3 DNA follows: TGCGCCAGCAGCTTCGACGGTGCTGGCTATGGCTACACCTTC.

This clone was seen only once. The rearrangement links TRBV5-1 to TRBJ2-5; 8 bases agree with TRBD2. Germline V gives CDR1 SGHRS, CDR2 YFSETQ. CDR3 length equals 14 residues. V lost 2 bases, J lost 4 bases, and 4 bases stayed unmatched. The CDR3 nucleotides are TGCGCCAGCAGCTTCGGGGGGGCTCGAGAGACCCAGTACTTC. This sequence encodes CASSFGGARETQYF.

The rearrangement joins TRBV5-6 to TRBJ1-4; no definite D call. V dropped 0 bases and J dropped 0 bases, with 15 bases sitting between them. This CDR3 contains 18 residues. The germline gives CDR1 SGHDT, CDR2 YYEEEE. This CDR3 reads CASSLVSLPGATNEKLFF. CDR3 DNA sequence: TGTGCCAGCAGCTTGGTATCCCTCCCGGGAGCAACTAATGAAAAACTGTTTTTT. Supplemented by reference TRBV5-6 and TRBJ1-4, the full variable domain reads DAGVTQSPTHLIKTRGQQVTLRCSPKSGHDTVSWYQQALGQGPQFIFQYYEEEERQRGNFPDRFSGHQFPNYSSELNVNALLLGDSALYLCASSLVSLPGATNEKLFFGSGTQLSVL.